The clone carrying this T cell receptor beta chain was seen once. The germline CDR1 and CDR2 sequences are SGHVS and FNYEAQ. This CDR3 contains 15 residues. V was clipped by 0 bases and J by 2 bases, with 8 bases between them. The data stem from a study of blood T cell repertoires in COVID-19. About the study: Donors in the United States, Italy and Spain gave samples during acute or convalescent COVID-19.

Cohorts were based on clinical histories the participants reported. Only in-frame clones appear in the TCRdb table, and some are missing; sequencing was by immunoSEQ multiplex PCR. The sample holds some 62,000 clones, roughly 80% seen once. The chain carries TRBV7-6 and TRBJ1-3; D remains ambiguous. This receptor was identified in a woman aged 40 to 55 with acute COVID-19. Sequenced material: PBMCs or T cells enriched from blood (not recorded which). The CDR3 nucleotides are TGTGCCAGCAGCTTAGCGGGCAGAACTGGAAACACCATATATTTT. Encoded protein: CASSLAGRTGNTIYF.